A single sample gave rise to the 14 T cell receptor beta chains below, sequenced in a study of cytomegalovirus exposure and HLA in healthy donors. PCR involved 60 Vbeta and 13 Jbeta primers. Assay used: immunoSEQ multiplex PCR; TCRdb lists only in-frame clones, some missing. The profile covers 150,000 to 200,000 clones, with roughly 75% appearing a single time and approximately 5.1% taken by the ten largest. Sample: PBMCs. Receptors were obtained from a man aged 35 to 55 in good health and CMV-seronegative.

The chain carries TRBV6-1 and TRBJ1-2; D is unresolved. This CDR3 has 14 amino acids. Germline V gives CDR1 MNHNS, CDR2 SASEGT. Trimming took off 1 base at V and 5 bases at J, with 11 bases between the two ends. The CDR3 loop is CASSEGGGSYGYTF. DNA for the CDR3: TGTGCCAGCAGTGAAGGAGGAGGGTCATATGGCTACACCTTC.

This clone has a handful of counts. Germline and junction disagree at one end, which may indicate a read error. The CDR3 coding sequence is TGTTCCAGCAGCTTCAGCGGGGGGATCCACGACGGTGGCTACACCTTC. Its protein product is CSSSFSGGIHDGGYTF. The V call is TRBV7-9, the J call TRBJ1-2; D may be TRBD1 (5 bases). This CDR3 is built from 16 residues. Germline lookup yields CDR1 SEHNR and CDR2 FQNEAQ (reference sequence).

This chain links TRBV19 with TRBJ2-2, with 9 bases that match TRBD2. CDR1 and CDR2 from the germline V gene are LNHDA and SQIVND (reference sequence). This CDR3 has 16 amino acids. The ends lost 5 bases at V and 1 base at J; junction bases unmatched: 5. The CDR3 nucleotides are TGTGCCAGTAGTGAGCGGGGGGTTTGGAACACCGGGGAGCTGTTTTTT. It translates to CASSERGVWNTGELFF.

This chain links TRBV21-1 with TRBJ2-7; the table's D call, TRBD2, was not checked against the DNA. TRBV21-1 is described as a pseudogene. The CDR3 has 15 residues. The CDR3 region is CASFRGGPSSYEQYF. The CDR3 nucleotides are TGTGCCAGTTTTAGGGGAGGCCCGAGCTCCTACGAGCAGTACTTC.

V and J are TRBV19 and TRBJ1-1; 8 bases line up with TRBD1. The CDR3 length is 14 residues. Germline V gene data show CDR1 as LNHDA and CDR2 as SQIVND (reference sequence). Losses at the gene ends were 6 bases for V and 3 bases for J; bases not matched to a gene: 6. This CDR3 is CASSVDRADTEAFF. For the CDR3, the DNA is TGTGCCAGTAGCGTGGACAGGGCCGACACTGAAGCTTTCTTT. The entire variable domain, with the rest obtained from reference TRBV19 and TRBJ1-1, is as follows: DGGITQSPKYLFRKEGQNVTLSCEQNLNHDAMYWYRQDPGQGLRLIYYSQIVNDFQKGDIAEGYSVSREKKESFPLTVTSAQKNPTAFYLCASSVDRADTEAFFGQGTRLTVV.

The genes are TRBV4-3 and TRBJ1-2; D remains unclear. This CDR3 spans 17 amino acids. V dropped 2 bases and J dropped 5 bases, with 21 bases sitting between them. Germline V gene sequence: CDR1 LGHNA, CDR2 YSLEER. The CDR3 nucleotides are TGCGCCAGCAGCCAATTGTTCCCGGCAGGAGGTGGGTATGGCTACACCTTC. Its protein product is CASSQLFPAGGGYGYTF.

The chain couples TRBV7-2 to TRBJ1-4; D is ambiguous. Trimming shortened V by 1 base and J by 5 bases, and 5 bases separated the two germline ends. The CDR3 covers 13 residues. From germline, CDR1 is SGHTA and CDR2 FQGNSA. CDR3 in amino acids: CASSLVQNEKLFF. CDR3 DNA sequence: TGTGCCAGCAGCTTAGTACAAAATGAAAAACTGTTTTTT.

V and J are TRBV5-6 and TRBJ2-3; D perhaps matches TRBD2 (5 bases). Trimming removed 0 bases at V and 3 bases at J, with 11 bases between. Germline lookup yields CDR1 SGHDT and CDR2 YYEEEE. The CDR3 extends over 15 amino acids. The DNA for the CDR3 is TGTGCCAGCAGCTTGGGAGCGGTGATGACAGATACGCAGTATTTT. It translates to CASSLGAVMTDTQYF.

V is TRBV19 and J is TRBJ2-3; no definite D call. V gave up 5 bases and J gave up 6 bases, with 9 bases separating them. The CDR3 extends over 12 amino acids. Germline-derived CDR1 and CDR2 are LNHDA and SQIVND (reference sequence). CDR3 nucleotide sequence: TGTGCCAGTAGTGGGTTCAGGGATACGCAGTATTTT. It yields the protein CASSGFRDTQYF.

The chain couples TRBV13 to TRBJ2-2; D remains ambiguous. The CDR3 has 18 amino acids. Trimming removed 1 base at V and 2 bases at J, with 17 bases between. Germline V gene sequence: CDR1 PRHDT, CDR2 FYEKMQ (reference sequence). CDR3 residues: CASSLVSGSESNTGELFF. In DNA form, the CDR3 reads TGTGCCAGCAGCTTAGTCTCAGGTTCAGAGAGTAACACCGGGGAGCTGTTTTTT. The variable domain in full, completed from reference TRBV13 and TRBJ2-2, reads AAGVIQSPRHLIKEKRETATLKCYPIPRHDTVYWYQQGPGQDPQFLISFYEKMQSDKGSIPDRFSAQQFSDYHSELNMSSLELGDSALYFCASSLVSGSESNTGELFFGEGSRLTVL.

The chain joins TRBV27 to TRBJ1-1, with 8 positions matching TRBD1. This CDR3 is built from 14 residues. The germline V gene encodes CDR1 MNHEY and CDR2 SMNVEV (reference sequence). Trimming at V came to 6 bases and at J to 7 bases, leaving 10 bases not matched to a gene. CDR3 sequence (DNA): TGTGCCAGCAGCCCACACAGGGGGGCGGTTGAAGCTTTCTTT. Translating gives CASSPHRGAVEAFF.

The genes are TRBV7-2 and TRBJ1-2; D remains unclear. CDR1 is SGHTA, CDR2 FQGNSA, per germline. There are 14 residues in the CDR3. V was trimmed by 5 bases and J by 3 bases, leaving 13 bases between them. CDR3: CASSPGADHYGYTF. In nucleotides, the CDR3 is TGTGCCAGCAGCCCTGGAGCAGATCACTATGGCTACACCTTC.

The J gene is TRBJ1-2, the V gene TRBV5-6; D perhaps matches TRBD1 (5 bases). V gave up 1 base and J gave up 0 bases, with 19 bases separating them. Germline V gives CDR1 SGHDT, CDR2 YYEEEE. This CDR3 region has 18 residues. In nucleotides, the CDR3 is TGTGCCAGCAGCTTGACCCCCGGGCGCGCAGGGACTAACTATGGCTACACCTTC. As protein: CASSLTPGRAGTNYGYTF.

This sequence joins TRBV11-2 and TRBJ1-1; 9 bases are a match to TRBD1. The CDR3 covers 16 residues. Trimming removed 8 bases from V and 5 bases from J; junction bases left unmatched: 15. CDR1 and CDR2 (germline): SGHAT, FQNNGV. CDR3 coding DNA: TGTGCCAGCGCCCCCGGAACAGGGGGCTTGGGAACTGAAGCTTTCTTT. Translation gives CASAPGTGGLGTEAFF.